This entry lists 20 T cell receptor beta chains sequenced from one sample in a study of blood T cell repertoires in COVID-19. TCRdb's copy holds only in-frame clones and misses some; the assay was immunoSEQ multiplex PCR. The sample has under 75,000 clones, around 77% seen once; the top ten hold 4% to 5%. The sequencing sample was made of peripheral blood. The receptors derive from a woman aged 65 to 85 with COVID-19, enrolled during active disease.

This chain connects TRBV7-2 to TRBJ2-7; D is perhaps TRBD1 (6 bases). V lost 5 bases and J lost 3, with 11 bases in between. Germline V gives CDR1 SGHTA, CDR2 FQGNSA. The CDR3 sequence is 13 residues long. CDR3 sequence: CASSMNRDYEQYF. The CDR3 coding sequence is TGTGCCAGCAGCATGAACAGGGACTACGAGCAGTACTTC.

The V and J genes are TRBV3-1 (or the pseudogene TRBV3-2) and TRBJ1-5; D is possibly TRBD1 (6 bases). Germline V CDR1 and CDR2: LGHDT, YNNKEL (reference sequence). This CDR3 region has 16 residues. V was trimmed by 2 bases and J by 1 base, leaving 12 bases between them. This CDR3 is CASSQSAGASNQPQHF. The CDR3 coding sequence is TGTGCCAGCAGCCAATCCGCGGGGGCCAGCAATCAGCCCCAGCATTTT.

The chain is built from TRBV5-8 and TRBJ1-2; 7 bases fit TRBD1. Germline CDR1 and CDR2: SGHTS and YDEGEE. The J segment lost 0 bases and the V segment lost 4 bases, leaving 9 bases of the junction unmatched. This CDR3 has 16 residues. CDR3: CASSKDTGATNYGYTF. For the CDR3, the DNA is TGTGCCAGCAGCAAGGACACAGGGGCAACTAACTATGGCTACACCTTC.

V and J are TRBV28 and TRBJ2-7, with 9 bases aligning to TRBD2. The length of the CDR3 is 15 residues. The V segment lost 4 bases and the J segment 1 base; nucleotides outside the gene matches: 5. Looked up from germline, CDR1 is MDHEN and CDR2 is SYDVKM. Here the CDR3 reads CASSSAGLASYEQYV. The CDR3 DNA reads TGTGCCAGCAGTTCAGCGGGACTAGCTTCCTACGAGCAGTACGTC.

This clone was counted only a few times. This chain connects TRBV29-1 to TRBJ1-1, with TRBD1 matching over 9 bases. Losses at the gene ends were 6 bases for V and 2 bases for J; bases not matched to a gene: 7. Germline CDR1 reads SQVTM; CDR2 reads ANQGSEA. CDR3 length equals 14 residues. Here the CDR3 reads CSVHGTGRNTEAFF. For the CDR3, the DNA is TGCAGCGTCCACGGGACAGGGCGAAACACTGAAGCTTTCTTT.

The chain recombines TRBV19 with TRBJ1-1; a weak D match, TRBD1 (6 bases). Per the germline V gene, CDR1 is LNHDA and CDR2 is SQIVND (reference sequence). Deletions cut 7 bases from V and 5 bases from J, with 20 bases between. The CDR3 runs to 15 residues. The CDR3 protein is CASTRGGEARTEAFF. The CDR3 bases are TGTGCCAGTACCCGCGGGGGCGAGGCGAGAACTGAAGCTTTCTTT.

Here the CDR3 DNA reads TGTGCCAGCAGCCACCGGGACAGGGGGCCCTACGAGCAGTACGTC. Residues: CASSHRDRGPYEQYV. The J gene is TRBJ2-7, the V gene TRBV6-2 or TRBV6-3; 12 bases agree with TRBD1. CDR3 size: 15 residues. V lost 6 bases, J lost 2 bases, and 5 bases stayed unmatched. The germline V gene has CDR1 MNHEY and CDR2 SVGEGT.

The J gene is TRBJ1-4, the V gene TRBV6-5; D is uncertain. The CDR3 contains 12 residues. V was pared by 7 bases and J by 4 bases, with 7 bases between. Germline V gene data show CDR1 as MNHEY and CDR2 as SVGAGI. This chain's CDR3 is CASKQRNEKLFF. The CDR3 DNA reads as TGTGCCAGCAAGCAGCGTAATGAAAAACTGTTTTTT.

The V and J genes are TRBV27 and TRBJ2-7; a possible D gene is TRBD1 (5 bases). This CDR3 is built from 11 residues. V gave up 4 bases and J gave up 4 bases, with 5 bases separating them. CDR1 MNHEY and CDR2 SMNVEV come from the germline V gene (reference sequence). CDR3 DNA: TGTGCCAGCAGTTCAGGGTACGAGCAGTACGTC. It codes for CASSSGYEQYV.

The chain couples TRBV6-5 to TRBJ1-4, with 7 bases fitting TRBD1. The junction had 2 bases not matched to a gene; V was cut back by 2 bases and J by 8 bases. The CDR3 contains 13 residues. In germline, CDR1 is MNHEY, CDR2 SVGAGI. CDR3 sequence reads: CASSYEGAEKLFF. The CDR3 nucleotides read TGTGCCAGCAGTTACGAGGGGGCGGAAAAACTGTTTTTT.

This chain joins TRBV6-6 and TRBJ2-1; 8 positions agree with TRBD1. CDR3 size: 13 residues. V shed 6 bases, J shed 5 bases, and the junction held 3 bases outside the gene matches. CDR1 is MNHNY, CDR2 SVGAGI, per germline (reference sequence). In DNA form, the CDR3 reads TGTGCCAGCAGCCAGGACAGGGACAATGAGCAGTTCTTC. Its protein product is CASSQDRDNEQFF.

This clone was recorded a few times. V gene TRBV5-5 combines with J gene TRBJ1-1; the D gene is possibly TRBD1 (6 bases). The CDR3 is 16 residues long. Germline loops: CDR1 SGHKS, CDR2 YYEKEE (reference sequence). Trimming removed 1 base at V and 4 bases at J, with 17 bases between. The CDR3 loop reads CASSLRPGDAATEAFF. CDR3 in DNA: TGTGCCAGCAGCTTGAGGCCAGGGGATGCGGCCACTGAAGCTTTCTTT. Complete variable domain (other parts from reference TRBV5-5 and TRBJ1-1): DAGVTQSPTHLIKTRGQQVTLRCSPISGHKSVSWYQQVLGQGPQFIFQYYEKEERGRGNFPDRFSARQFPNYSSELNVNALLLGDSALYLCASSLRPGDAATEAFFGQGTRLTVV.

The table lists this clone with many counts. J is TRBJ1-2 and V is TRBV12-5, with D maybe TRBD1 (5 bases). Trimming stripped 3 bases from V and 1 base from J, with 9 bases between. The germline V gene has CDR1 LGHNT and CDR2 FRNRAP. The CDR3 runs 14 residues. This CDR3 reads CASGFDRINYGYTF. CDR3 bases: TGTGCTAGTGGTTTCGACAGAATTAACTATGGCTACACCTTC. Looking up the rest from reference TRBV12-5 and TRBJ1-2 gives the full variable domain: DARVTQTPRHKVTEMGQEVTMRCQPILGHNTVFWYRQTMMQGLELLAYFRNRAPLDDSGMPKDRFSAEMPDATLATLKIQPSEPRDSAVYFCASGFDRINYGYTFGSGTRLTVV.

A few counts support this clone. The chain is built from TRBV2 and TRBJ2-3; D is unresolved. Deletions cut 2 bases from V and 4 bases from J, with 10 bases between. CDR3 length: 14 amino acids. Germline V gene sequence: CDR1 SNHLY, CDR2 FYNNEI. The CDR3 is CASSEPAASDTQYF. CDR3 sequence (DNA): TGTGCCAGCAGTGAACCGGCGGCTTCAGATACGCAGTATTTT.

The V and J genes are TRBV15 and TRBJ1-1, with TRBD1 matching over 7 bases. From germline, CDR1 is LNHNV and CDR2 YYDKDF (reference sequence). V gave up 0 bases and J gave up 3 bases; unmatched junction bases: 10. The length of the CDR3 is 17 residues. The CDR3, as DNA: TGTGCCACCAGCAGAGATGAGCTGGGACAGCAGTACACTGAAGCTTTCTTT. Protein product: CATSRDELGQQYTEAFF.

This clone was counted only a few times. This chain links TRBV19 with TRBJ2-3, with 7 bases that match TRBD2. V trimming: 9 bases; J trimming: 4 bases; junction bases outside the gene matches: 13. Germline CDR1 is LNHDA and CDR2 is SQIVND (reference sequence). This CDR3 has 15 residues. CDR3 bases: TGTGCCAGCTCCCCCCGTGGGAGGGACCCAGATACGCAGTATTTT. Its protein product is CASSPRGRDPDTQYF.

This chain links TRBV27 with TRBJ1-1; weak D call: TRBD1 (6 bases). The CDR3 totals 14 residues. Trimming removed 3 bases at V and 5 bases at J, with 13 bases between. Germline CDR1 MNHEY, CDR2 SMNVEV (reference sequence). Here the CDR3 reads CASSLAGVRTEAFF. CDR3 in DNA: TGTGCCAGCAGTTTGGCAGGGGTAAGGACTGAAGCTTTCTTT.

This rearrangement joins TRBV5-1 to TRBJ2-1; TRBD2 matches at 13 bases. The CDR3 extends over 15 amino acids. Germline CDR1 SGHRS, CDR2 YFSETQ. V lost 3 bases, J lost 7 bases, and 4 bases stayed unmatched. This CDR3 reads CASSSRTSGGNEQFF. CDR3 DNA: TGCGCCAGCAGCTCTAGGACTAGCGGGGGTAATGAGCAGTTCTTC.

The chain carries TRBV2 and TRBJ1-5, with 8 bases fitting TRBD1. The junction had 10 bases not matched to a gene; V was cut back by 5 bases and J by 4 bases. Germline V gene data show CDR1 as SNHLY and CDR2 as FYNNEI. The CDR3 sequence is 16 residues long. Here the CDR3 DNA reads TGTGCCAGCAGTCCGGACAGGGCGGTCGGAAATCAGCCCCAGCATTTT. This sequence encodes CASSPDRAVGNQPQHF.

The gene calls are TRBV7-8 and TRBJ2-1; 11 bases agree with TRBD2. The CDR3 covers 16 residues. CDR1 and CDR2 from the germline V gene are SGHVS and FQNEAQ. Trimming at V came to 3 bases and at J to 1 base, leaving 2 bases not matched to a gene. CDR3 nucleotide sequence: TGTGCCAGCAGCTTCGGGACTAGCGGATCCTACAATGAGCAGTTCTTC. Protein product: CASSFGTSGSYNEQFF. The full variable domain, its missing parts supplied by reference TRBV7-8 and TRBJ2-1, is GAGVSQSPRYKVAKRGQDVALRCDPISGHVSLFWYQQALGQGPEFLTYFQNEAQLDKSGLPSDRFFAERPEGSVSTLKIQRTQQEDSAVYLCASSFGTSGSYNEQFFGPGTRLTVL.